A single sample gave rise to the 27 T cell receptor beta chains below, sequenced in a study of early T cells in non-severe SARS-CoV-2 infection. TCRdb passed the 5' RACE reads through MiXCR, listing each CDR3 protein once. The repertoire holds more than 65,000 distinct CDR3 sequences, with approximately 4.6% as singletons. This specimen was whole blood, taken at baseline. These receptor sequences come from an adult who was a healthcare worker with PCR-confirmed SARS-CoV-2 infection or an uninfected control (not recorded which). The donor label of this sample is uncertain.

This clonotype was found many times. The chain links TRBV20-1 to TRBJ1-1; no firm D call. The CDR3 is 14 residues long. Germline values: CDR1 DFQATT, CDR2 SNEGSKA (reference sequence). Trimming took 0 bases from V and 3 from J, leaving 11 bases between them. This CDR3 is CSARETGRHTEAFF. DNA of the CDR3: TGCAGTGCTAGAGAGACGGGTAGGCACACTGAAGCTTTCTTT.

Ten or more counts support this clonotype. J is TRBJ2-5 and V is TRBV29-1; the D is unclear. Germline CDR1 is SQVTM and CDR2 is ANQGSEA. This CDR3 has 12 residues. V was cut by 7 bases and J by 5 bases, with 14 bases left in between. The CDR3 DNA follows: TGCAGCGCCCGGACCTCCGGTGAGACCCAGTACTTC. This sequence encodes CSARTSGETQYF.

This clonotype was counted many times. The CDR3 sequence: CASSQARSNQPQHF. The CDR3 DNA follows: TGTGCCAGCAGCCAAGCACGTAGCAATCAGCCCCAGCATTTT. V is TRBV4-2 and J is TRBJ1-5; D gene ambiguous. With 1 base removed from V and 0 bases from J, the gap between germline ends came to 4 bases. Germline V gene data show CDR1 as LGHNA and CDR2 as YNFKEQ. The CDR3 has 14 residues.

This clonotype was seen repeatedly, ten times or more. The chain couples TRBV5-4 to TRBJ2-5, with D unclear. The length of the CDR3 is 12 residues. Germline V CDR1 and CDR2: SGHNT, YYREEE (reference sequence). V was clipped by 7 bases and J by 2 bases, with 9 bases between them. CDR3 residues: CASEKLQETQYF. CDR3 DNA sequence: TGTGCCAGCGAAAAGCTTCAAGAGACCCAGTACTTC.

The sample holds many counts of this clonotype. The chain joins TRBV6-6 to TRBJ1-2; 7 bases map to TRBD1. The CDR3 is 15 residues long. J was trimmed by 5 bases and V by 5 bases; bases with no gene match: 11. Germline CDR1 is MNHNY and CDR2 is SVGAGI (reference sequence). In nucleotides, the CDR3 is TGTGCCAGCAGTCGTAGACAGGGTGGCCCTTATGGCTACACCTTC. Translated: CASSRRQGGPYGYTF.

This clonotype has at least ten counts. V gene TRBV20-1 combines with J gene TRBJ1-5; the D is unclear. V lost 6 bases and J 3 bases, leaving 21 bases between the germline ends. CDR1 is DFQATT and CDR2 is SNEGSKA in the germline V gene (reference sequence). This CDR3 is built from 16 residues. In nucleotides, the CDR3 is TGCAGTGCAGCCCTTTCTCGGGCAGGCGACAATCAGCCCCAGCATTTT. Its translation: CSAALSRAGDNQPQHF.

The rearrangement links TRBV7-8 to TRBJ2-3; D is undetermined. The CDR3 contains 14 residues. Trimming removed 1 base at V and 11 bases at J, with 16 bases between. Germline values: CDR1 SGHVS, CDR2 FQNEAQ. CDR3 region: CASSLDSPVLMQYF. In nucleotides, the CDR3 is TGTGCCAGCAGCTTAGACAGTCCTGTCTTGATGCAGTATTTT.

This clonotype came up many times. This chain links TRBV29-1 with TRBJ2-3; either TRBD1 or TRBD2 may fit D (5 bases each). Looked up from germline, CDR1 is SQVTM and CDR2 is ANQGSEA. Trimming took 4 bases from V and 5 from J, leaving 10 bases between them. This CDR3 spans 12 amino acids. The CDR3 is CSVGRDGDTQYF. The CDR3 region has the DNA TGCAGCGTTGGCAGGGACGGAGATACGCAGTATTTT.

This clonotype turned up a few times. The CDR3 protein is CASSFSPLAGGPGSYETQYF. CDR3 nucleotide sequence: TGTGCCAGCAGCTTCTCCCCGCTAGCGGGGGGGCCTGGGTCTTACGAGACCCAGTACTTC. The chain has TRBV11-2 and TRBJ2-5, with 12 bases aligning to TRBD2. CDR3 size: 20 residues. V gave up 3 bases and J gave up 5 bases; unmatched junction bases: 19. Germline assignment: CDR1 SGHAT and CDR2 FQNNGV.

This clonotype came up a few times. V gene TRBV25-1 combines with J gene TRBJ1-5, with a possible D match to TRBD1 (6 bases). V lost 6 bases to trimming and J lost 3 bases, with 9 bases between them. CDR3 length: 13 residues. Looked up from germline, CDR1 is MGHDK and CDR2 is SYGVNS. The CDR3, as DNA: TGTGCCAGCAGACAGGGTTACAATCAGCCCCAGCATTTT. Residues: CASRQGYNQPQHF.

This clonotype turned up a few times. The chain carries TRBV5-1 and TRBJ2-2; D gene ambiguous. The CDR3 runs 14 residues. Germline values: CDR1 SGHRS, CDR2 YFSETQ. Trimming stripped 1 base from V and 4 bases from J, with 8 bases between. The CDR3 reads CASSLQQTTGELFF. The CDR3 coding sequence is TGCGCCAGCAGCTTGCAACAGACCACCGGGGAGCTGTTTTTT.

Many counts were recorded for this clonotype. CDR3 amino acids: CASSQIMAGEETQYF. CDR3 nucleotide sequence: TGCGCCAGCAGCCAAATAATGGCAGGGGAAGAGACCCAGTACTTC. V usage is TRBV4-3 and J usage is TRBJ2-5; D may be TRBD1 (6 bases). The CDR3 runs 15 residues. Germline V gene sequence: CDR1 LGHNA, CDR2 YSLEER. V was shortened by 2 bases and J by 3 bases, with 13 bases between the two germline ends.

This clonotype was seen at least ten times. The chain links TRBV11-2 to TRBJ2-5, with 10 bases that match TRBD1. This CDR3 contains 19 residues. The ends lost 4 bases at V and 4 bases at J; junction bases unmatched: 18. Per the germline V gene, CDR1 is SGHAT and CDR2 is FQNNGV. Written as DNA, the CDR3 is TGTGCCAGCAGCTCGAACTACCAACTCCGGGACAGGGGTAGAGAGACCCAGTACTTC. Translating gives CASSSNYQLRDRGRETQYF.

This clonotype was detected ten times or more. The V gene is TRBV11-2, the J gene TRBJ2-1; TRBD1 is a possible D gene (5 bases). The CDR3 spans 13 residues. CDR1 and CDR2 (germline): SGHAT, FQNNGV. V lost 1 base and J 6 bases, leaving 7 bases between the germline ends. The chain's CDR3 is CASSLGGANEQFF. CDR3 coding DNA: TGTGCCAGCAGCTTAGGTGGGGCCAATGAGCAGTTCTTC.

This clonotype was observed many times. CDR3 loop: CSVHLSYEQYF. The CDR3 coding sequence is TGCAGCGTTCACCTCTCCTACGAGCAGTACTTC. The J gene is TRBJ2-7, the V gene TRBV29-1, with D unclear. V was shortened by 5 bases and J by 0 bases, with 5 bases between the two germline ends. Germline CDR1 SQVTM, CDR2 ANQGSEA. The CDR3 extends over 11 amino acids.

This clonotype was observed a few times. The chain has TRBV5-1 and TRBJ2-3, with TRBD1 matching 8 bases. Germline-derived CDR1 and CDR2 are SGHRS and YFSETQ. The trim removed 3 bases at V and 3 bases at J, leaving 9 bases unmatched. The CDR3 totals 16 residues. CDR3 region: CASSYPRTGWTDTQYF. Here the CDR3 DNA reads TGCGCCAGCAGCTACCCTCGGACAGGGTGGACAGATACGCAGTATTTT.

This chain connects TRBV18 to TRBJ2-1; 12 bases fit TRBD1. CDR3 length equals 20 residues. J was trimmed by 0 bases and V by 4 bases; bases with no gene match: 13. The germline CDR1 and CDR2 sequences are KGHSH and LQKENI. CDR3 DNA: TGTGCCAGCTCACTGCGTCCCGGGACAGGGGGCGGGAGCTCCTACAATGAGCAGTTCTTC. Translation: CASSLRPGTGGGSSYNEQFF.

This clonotype was found a few times. The V and J genes are TRBV20-1 and TRBJ1-1; TRBD1 is a possible D gene (6 bases). The CDR3 has 13 amino acids. Trimming stripped 5 bases from V and 0 bases from J, with 10 bases between. CDR1 and CDR2 from the germline V gene are DFQATT and SNEGSKA (reference sequence). This CDR3 reads CSAPGQMNTEAFF. The CDR3 DNA follows: TGCAGTGCTCCGGGACAAATGAACACTGAAGCTTTCTTT.

This clonotype showed up many times. The chain has TRBV5-6 and TRBJ2-7, with no clear D. The V end lost 4 bases, the J end lost 4 bases, and 12 bases lay between the germline ends. This CDR3 is 13 amino acids long. CDR1 SGHDT and CDR2 YYEEEE come from the germline V gene. DNA for the CDR3: TGTGCCAGCAGCCCGCGGAGAACTTACGAGCAGTACTTC. It translates to CASSPRRTYEQYF.

This clonotype was counted a few times. The rearrangement joins TRBV7-2 to TRBJ2-3; D is uncertain. The CDR3 is made up of 13 amino acids. Germline-derived CDR1 and CDR2 are SGHTA and FQGNSA. The V end lost 2 bases, the J end lost 0 bases, and 3 bases lay between the germline ends. CDR3 nucleotides: TGTGCCAGCAGCTTACCTAGCACAGATACGCAGTATTTT. This gives the protein CASSLPSTDTQYF. Looking up the rest from reference TRBV7-2 and TRBJ2-3 gives the full variable domain: GAGVSQSPSNKVTEKGKDVELRCDPISGHTALYWYRQSLGQGLEFLIYFQGNSAPDKSGLPSDRFSAERTGGSVSTLTIQRTQQEDSAVYLCASSLPSTDTQYFGPGTRLTVL.

This chain connects TRBV7-2 to TRBJ1-4; D gene ambiguous. The germline V gene encodes CDR1 SGHTA and CDR2 FQGNSA. The CDR3 loop spans 16 amino acids. V lost 2 bases and J 0 bases, leaving 10 bases between the germline ends. The CDR3 region is CASSLSSGATNEKLFF. The CDR3 nucleotides read TGTGCCAGCAGCTTATCCAGCGGGGCAACTAATGAAAAACTGTTTTTT.

This clonotype came up a few times. J is TRBJ1-5 and V is TRBV6-2 or TRBV6-3; 7 bases map to TRBD1. Germline V gene lookup returns CDR1 MNHEY and CDR2 SVGEGT. The CDR3 is 15 residues long. The V segment lost 2 bases and the J segment 0 bases; nucleotides outside the gene matches: 1. In DNA, the CDR3 is TGTGCCAGCAGTTACAGACAGGGTAGCAATCAGCCCCAGCATTTT. It is translated as CASSYRQGSNQPQHF.

Ten or more counts support this clonotype. The chain combines TRBV28 with TRBJ1-1; TRBD1 is a possible D gene (6 bases). Per the germline V gene, CDR1 is MDHEN and CDR2 is SYDVKM. This CDR3 comprises 15 residues. Trimming shortened V by 5 bases and J by 1 base, and 14 bases separated the two germline ends. CDR3 sequence reads: CASSTPKGGNTEAFF. The CDR3 coding sequence is TGTGCCAGCAGTACCCCAAAGGGGGGGAACACTGAAGCTTTCTTT.

This clonotype was found a few times. The genes are TRBV19 and TRBJ1-5, with 7 bases aligning to TRBD1. Losses at the gene ends were 4 bases for V and 3 bases for J; bases not matched to a gene: 3. The CDR3 runs to 14 residues. Germline V gives CDR1 LNHDA, CDR2 SQIVND (reference sequence). CDR3 coding DNA: TGTGCCAGTAGTACGACAGGGAACAATCAGCCCCAGCATTTT. Its translation is CASSTTGNNQPQHF.

This clonotype was counted at least ten times. This chain joins TRBV5-1 and TRBJ2-3; no clear D. Germline V gene data show CDR1 as SGHRS and CDR2 as YFSETQ. The CDR3 has 12 amino acids. V dropped 4 bases and J dropped 2 bases, with 5 bases sitting between them. The CDR3 nucleotides read TGCGCCAGCAGCAGGACCACAGATACGCAGTATTTT. Translating it yields CASSRTTDTQYF.

The chain has TRBV15 and TRBJ2-2; TRBD2 is a possible D gene (7 bases). From germline, CDR1 is LNHNV and CDR2 YYDKDF (reference sequence). The germline V and J ends were trimmed by 0 bases and 7 bases, with 15 bases remaining between them. CDR3 size: 16 residues. CDR3 amino acids: CATSRDPGGAFGELFF. CDR3 nucleotide sequence: TGTGCCACCAGCAGAGATCCTGGGGGGGCCTTCGGGGAGCTGTTTTTT.

In its sample, this clonotype was seen many times. This chain's CDR3 is CATSPTVNTEAFF. In DNA, the CDR3 is TGTGCCACCTCGCCGACTGTGAACACTGAAGCTTTCTTT. J is TRBJ1-1 and V is TRBV6-1; D gene ambiguous. Deletions cut 10 bases from V and 0 bases from J, with 12 bases between. The CDR3 has 13 residues. CDR1 is MNHNS, CDR2 SASEGT, per germline.